What follows describes a single T cell receptor (beta chain). Its antigen is not known. This sample was taken from a study of blood T cells in healthy people across ages. Findings of the study overall: Underestimates were what the diversity estimates from one million T cells were considered to be. The fall in TCR beta diversity per million T cells was roughly linear with age.

The CDR3 spans 15 residues. Germline CDR1 is DFQATT and CDR2 is SNEGSKA (reference sequence). Trimming removed 8 bases at V and 1 base at J, with 18 bases between. The second PCR ran 7 to 11 cycles with a sample-barcoded 5' primer and J-beta primers. The template-switch adaptor, which had 12 random nucleotides, put a tag on each cDNA molecule. Individual samples furnished no less than 2.5 million CDR3-containing paired-end reads apiece. Via MiXCR, TCRdb re-called the 5' RACE reads, giving one row per CDR3 protein. The data show about 970,000 distinct CDR3 sequences, with roughly 51% seen just once and about 21% held by the top ten.

The sample was blood. The V and J genes are TRBV20-1 and TRBJ1-5, with D unresolved. The receptor comes from an older woman in good health. For the CDR3, the DNA is TGCAGTCCATTCACGGTGGGTCGGAGCAATCAGCCCCAGCATTTT. Encoded protein: CSPFTVGRSNQPQHF.